This T cell receptor beta chain was documented in a study of Ad26.COV2.S vaccination and SARS-CoV-2 variants listed by TCRdb under 2021. Study-wide context: Vaccine-arm donors were drawn from COV1001, a multicentre, randomized, double-blind, placebo-controlled phase I-IIa trial of Ad26.COV2.S in healthy adults. Trial participants were randomized into five groups of five: low-dose or high-dose Ad26.COV2.S given once or twice, or placebo on both occasions. Ad26.COV2.S was administered intramuscularly at 5 x 10^10 or 1 x 10^11 viral particles, either as a single shot or as two shots given 56 days apart. The TCR-sequenced set comprised roughly 30 samples: around 20 Ad26.COV2.S vaccine recipients, 5 placebo recipients and 8 SARS-CoV-2 convalescent individuals. Investigators did not know the trial group allocation while performing experiments and assessing outcomes. TCRbeta repertoire sequencing was used to assess the specificity and breadth of SARS-CoV-2-reactive T cell receptors after Ad26.COV2.S vaccination.

Worth noting for this clone: No cognate antigen has been identified for it. Base qualities are not recorded, but no much larger clone differs from it by a single base.

This specimen's treatment or condition label, interpreted: 19 received Ad26.COV2.S at low or high dose, single or two shots; about five received placebo; per-sample allocation not given. For vaccine and placebo recipients, repertoires were sequenced using samples collected on day 63 after the first injection. Between 29 July and 7 August 2020, Cohort 1b enrolled 20 to 30 adults aged 18-55 years at one site in Boston, USA. Ad26.COV2.S was a replication-incompetent adenovirus type 26 vector that expressed a prefusion-stabilized SARS-CoV-2 spike protein derived from the original Wuhan strain. Beyond this particular receptor, the publication reports: Spike-specific TCR breadth was higher in Ad26.COV2.S recipients than in placebo recipients (P = 0.0014). The authors noted that total T cell responses may have been underestimated by the TCR breadth and depth analyses. Substantial breadth of spike-specific CD8+ and CD4+ T cell responses was reported after vaccination. Comparable non-spike TCR breadth was observed between vaccine and placebo recipients, consistent with only spike being contained in the vaccine. The study was not powered for comparison of responses between vaccine doses or regimens.

The immunoSEQ Assay was the method used to sequence TCRbeta CDR3 regions. After extraction, genomic DNA underwent amplification by bias-controlled multiplex PCR, followed by high-throughput sequencing. The paper's data handling went like this. Collapsing and filtering of sequences were performed to quantify the absolute abundance of each unique TCRbeta CDR3 region. T cell fraction was estimated by normalizing TCRbeta template counts to usable DNA, which was measured by amplifying reference genes present in all nucleated cells. Repertoire TCRs were annotated as SARS-CoV-2-specific by exact matching of V gene, CDR3 amino acid sequence and J gene to a known reactive TCR set. MIRA supplied the reference SARS-CoV-2 TCR set, which was filtered for enrichment in COVID-19-positive ImmuneCODE repertoires so that public or cross-reactive TCRs were removed. Drawing on the MIRA antigens, annotated TCRs were analysed further at the level of specific ORF or position within ORF. Breadth was defined as the number of annotated unique rearrangements divided by the total number of unique productive rearrangements, and depth was defined as the summed frequency of the annotated unique rearrangements. TCR breadth was compared between groups using two-sided Wilcoxon rank-sum tests. As stored in TCRdb, this immuneACCESS dataset retains in-frame rearrangements with V and J assigned. A fraction of the clones does not appear; measured against another copy, unresolved V genes explain less than half of the discrepancy, and the remainder lacks a known reason. V, J and clone size were drawn from that table, and D and trimming were deduced from the DNA. This sample holds a few hundred thousand clones; roughly 84% were observed only once. The ten top clones hold roughly 3.1% of the sample.

V and J are truncated by 3 bases and 10 bases respectively, leaving an intervening sequence of 7 bases. The CDR3 spans 12 residues, from the cysteine through the phenylalanine. Of the read, only the CDR3 DNA is kept; its 36 bases are in frame from base 1. This specimen was peripheral blood, taken in a trial of Ad26.COV2.S vaccine versus placebo. The sequence derives from a person between 18 and 59 years old who received the Ad26.COV2.S COVID-19 vaccine or a placebo. The V and J genes are TRBV12-3 or TRBV12-4 and TRBJ1-6; the D gene identity is not certain. The sequenced DNA is TGTGCCAGCAGTTTGGCGGGGTCACCCCTCCACTTT. The resulting protein is CASSLAGSPLHF.